Sequencing of this TCR beta chain was carried out in a study of identical twins. TCRdb reanalysed the 5' RACE reads using MiXCR and keeps one entry per CDR3 protein. The table records roughly 220,000 distinct CDR3 sequences, 6.5% to 8% of them present only once. The length of the CDR3 is 14 residues. The V gene end was trimmed by 5 bases and the J gene end by 2 bases; junction bases not matched to a gene: 6. The same specimen was also included in a second study, on T cells expressing NK-cell markers. That work states: In the group of eight sequenced donors, seven were HCMV-seropositive and one was seronegative.

The sample was CD8+ T cells sorted from blood. The source is a woman aged 18 to 35 in good health. The chain recombines TRBV12-3 or TRBV12-4 with TRBJ2-7; TRBD1 matches at 7 bases. CDR3 protein: CASSPGGIAYEQYF. The CDR3 DNA follows: TGTGCCAGCAGTCCAGGGGGAATCGCCTACGAGCAGTACTTC.